This T cell receptor beta chain came from a study of T cells in Graves' hyperthyroidism and ophthalmopathy. Study-level results: Stable hyperthyroidism and ophthalmopathy were separated using 13 V-J signatures. Clonotypes that were expanded in thyroid above 0.001 mostly appeared in blood too.

The source material, RNA transcripts, was used to amplify TCR beta CDR3 regions. Primed by the HTBI set, a first-round RT-PCR was run on the TCR CDR3. TCRdb re-called the multiplex PCR reads through MiXCR, storing one row per CDR3 protein. The sample contains more than 450,000 distinct CDR3 sequences, approximately 20% of which appear only once. For this clonotype: Its antigen is unidentified.

CDR1 and CDR2 (germline): ENHRY, SYGVKD. The CDR3 is made up of 13 amino acids. Deletions cut 7 bases from V and 4 bases from J, with 13 bases between. Diagnoses used clinical symptoms, serum thyroxine and TRAb, thyroid ultrasound and orbital computed tomography. PBMCs came from 10 ml fresh peripheral blood. Material for sequencing was blood. The gene calls are TRBV10-3 and TRBJ1-1, with unresolved D. This sequence originates from a man in his forties with Graves' ophthalmopathy. In DNA form, the CDR3 reads TGTGCCATCACTGGCTCTGGGAGCACTGAAGCTTTCTTT. It codes for CAITGSGSTEAFF.